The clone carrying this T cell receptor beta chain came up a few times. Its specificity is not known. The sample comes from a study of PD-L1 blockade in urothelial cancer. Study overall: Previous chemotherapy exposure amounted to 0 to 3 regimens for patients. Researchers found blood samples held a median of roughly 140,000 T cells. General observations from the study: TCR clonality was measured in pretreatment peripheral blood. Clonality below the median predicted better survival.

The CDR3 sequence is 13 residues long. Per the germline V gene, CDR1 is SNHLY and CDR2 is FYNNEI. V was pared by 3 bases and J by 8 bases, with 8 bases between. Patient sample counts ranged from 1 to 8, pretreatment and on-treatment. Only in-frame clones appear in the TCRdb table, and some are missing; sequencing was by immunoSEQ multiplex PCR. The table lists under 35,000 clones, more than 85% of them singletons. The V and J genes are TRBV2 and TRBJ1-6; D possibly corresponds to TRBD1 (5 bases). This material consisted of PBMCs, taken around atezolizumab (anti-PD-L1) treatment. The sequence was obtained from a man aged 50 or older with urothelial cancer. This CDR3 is CASSDREDSPLHF. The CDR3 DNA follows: TGTGCCAGCAGTGACAGGGAGGATTCACCCCTCCACTTT.